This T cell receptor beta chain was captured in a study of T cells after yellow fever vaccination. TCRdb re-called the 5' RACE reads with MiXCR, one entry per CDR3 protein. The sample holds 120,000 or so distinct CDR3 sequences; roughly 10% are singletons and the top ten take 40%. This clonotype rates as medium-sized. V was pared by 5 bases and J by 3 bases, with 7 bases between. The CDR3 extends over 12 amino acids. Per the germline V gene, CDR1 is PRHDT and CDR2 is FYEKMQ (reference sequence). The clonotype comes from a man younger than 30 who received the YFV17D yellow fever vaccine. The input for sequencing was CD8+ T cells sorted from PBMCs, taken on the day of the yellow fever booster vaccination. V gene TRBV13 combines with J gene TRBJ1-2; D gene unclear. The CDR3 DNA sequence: TGTGCCAGCAGCCATCGGGACTATGGCTACACCTTC. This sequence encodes CASSHRDYGYTF.